The entry that follows covers one T cell receptor beta chain sequence. Its specific antigen is unknown. No per-base quality is available; no much larger clone lies one base away. The sample originates from a study of blood T cell repertoires in COVID-19 (dated by TCRdb to between 2020 and 2021). Study-level background: Collaborator samples came from the United States, Italy and Spain and covered acute and convalescent phases of COVID-19. The material from the prospective study consisted of cDNA or gDNA derived from T cells, B-cell-depleted T cells, or PBMCs. Subjects who had been exposed to COVID-19, were actively infected with it, or had recovered from it provided the deeply sampled blood TCRbeta repertoires that made up the dataset. A freely available public database, intended as a resource for researchers studying the immune response to SARS-CoV-2, is where the repertoires were released. The samples were drawn from the first 160 participants of the ongoing ImmuneRACE study and from over a thousand subjects provided by 6 global collaborators. The sample metadata nearly always contained a de-identified subject ID, COVID-19 status, age in years and sex. HLA class I and class II types, where available, came from metadata supplied by the sample provider rather than from assay-based typing. The research as a whole found: The quantity of clinical and demographic metadata differed by source and by participant and was supplied without curation.

TCRbeta CDR3 regions were amplified from genomic DNA by means of the immunoSEQ Assay, a bias-controlled multiplex PCR. In the paper's pipeline: Within the assay, amplification of reference gene primers was used to estimate how many nucleated cells each sample contained. To quantify the absolute abundance of each unique TCRbeta CDR3 rearrangement, sequence reads were collapsed and filtered. For each sample, productive Simpson clonality was calculated by taking the square root of Simpson's diversity index across productive rearrangements. TCRdb re-hosts the immuneACCESS table, in-frame sequences only. Its copies lack some clones; in the studies checked, an unresolved V gene accounts for under half of them, and the cause for the rest is not known. V, J and clone size reflect that table, while D and trimming were determined from the DNA. The sample data list 55,000 to 65,000 clones, and about 88% of these were observed just once. Roughly 5.3% of the sample is in the top ten clones.

Collaborating institutions collected whole blood in K2EDTA tubes following their own protocols. Collaborator samples were shipped for TCRbeta analysis as frozen whole blood, isolated PBMCs, or DNA extracted from either sample type. Source material: peripheral blood. The clonotype comes from an elderly man in a cohort sampled during active COVID-19.

The base sequence is TGTGCCAGCAGCAAAGAAAACAGGGGGCTGAGCACCGGGGAGCTGTTTTTT. This yields the protein CASSKENRGLSTGELFF. The chain is encoded by TRBV21-1 joined to TRBJ2-2; the D call in the table, TRBD1, was not verified against the DNA. TRBV21-1 is a listed pseudogene. Including the terminal cysteine and phenylalanine, the CDR3 comprises 17 residues. Only CDR3 DNA remains: 51 bases, in frame from the first base.